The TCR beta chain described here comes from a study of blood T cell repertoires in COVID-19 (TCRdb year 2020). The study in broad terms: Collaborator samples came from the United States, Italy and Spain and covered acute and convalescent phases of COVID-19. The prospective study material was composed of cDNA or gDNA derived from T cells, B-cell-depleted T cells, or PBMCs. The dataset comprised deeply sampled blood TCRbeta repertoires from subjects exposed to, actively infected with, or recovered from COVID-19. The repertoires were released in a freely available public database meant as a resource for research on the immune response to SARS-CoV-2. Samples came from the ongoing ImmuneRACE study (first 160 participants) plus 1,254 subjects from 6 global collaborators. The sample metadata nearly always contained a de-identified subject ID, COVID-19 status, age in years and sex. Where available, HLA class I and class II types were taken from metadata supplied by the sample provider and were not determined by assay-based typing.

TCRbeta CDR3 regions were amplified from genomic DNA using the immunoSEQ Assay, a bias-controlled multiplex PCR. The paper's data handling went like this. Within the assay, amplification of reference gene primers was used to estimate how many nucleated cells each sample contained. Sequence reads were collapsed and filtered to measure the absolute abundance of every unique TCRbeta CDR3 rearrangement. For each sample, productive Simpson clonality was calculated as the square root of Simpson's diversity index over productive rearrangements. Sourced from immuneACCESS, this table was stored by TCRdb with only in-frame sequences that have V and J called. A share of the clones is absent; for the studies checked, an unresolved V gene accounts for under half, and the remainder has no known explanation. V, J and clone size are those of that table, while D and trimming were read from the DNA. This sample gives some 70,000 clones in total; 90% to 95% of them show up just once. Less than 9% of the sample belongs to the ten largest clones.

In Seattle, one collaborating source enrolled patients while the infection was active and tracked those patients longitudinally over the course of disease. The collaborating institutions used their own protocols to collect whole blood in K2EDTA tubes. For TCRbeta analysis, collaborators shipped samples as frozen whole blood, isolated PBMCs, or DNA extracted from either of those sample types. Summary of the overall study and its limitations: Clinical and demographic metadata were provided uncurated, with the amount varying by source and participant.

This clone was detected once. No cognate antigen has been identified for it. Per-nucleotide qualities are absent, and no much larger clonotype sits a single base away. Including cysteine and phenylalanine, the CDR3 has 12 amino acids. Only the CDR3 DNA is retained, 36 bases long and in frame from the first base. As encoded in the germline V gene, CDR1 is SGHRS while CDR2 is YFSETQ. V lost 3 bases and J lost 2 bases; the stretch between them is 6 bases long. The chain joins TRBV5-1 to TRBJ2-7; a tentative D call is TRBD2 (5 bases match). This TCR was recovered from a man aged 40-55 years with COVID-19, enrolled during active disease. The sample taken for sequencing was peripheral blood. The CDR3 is CASSSGAYEQYF. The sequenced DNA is TGCGCCAGCAGCTCCGGGGCCTACGAGCAGTACTTC.